Below are 18 T cell receptor beta chains sequenced from a single sample in a study of radiotherapy plus CTLA-4 blockade in lung cancer. TCRdb keeps only in-frame clones here, not all; method: immunoSEQ multiplex PCR. The data contain approximately 45,000 clones, approximately 62% of them singletons. Source: peripheral blood, taken from a patient treated with radiotherapy plus ipilimumab. The receptors stem from a human donor with non-small cell lung cancer who had a partial response to radiotherapy plus ipilimumab.

This clone was found a few times. The chain joins TRBV19 to TRBJ2-2, with TRBD2 matching over 7 bases. The junction had 9 bases not matched to a gene; V was cut back by 5 bases and J by 6 bases. CDR3 length: 15 residues. Germline V lookup: CDR1 LNHDA, CDR2 SQIVND (reference sequence). The CDR3 bases are TGTGCCAGTAGTTCTGGCGGGAGTATAGCCGGGGAGCTGTTTTTT. It codes for CASSSGGSIAGELFF.

The chain uses TRBV6-6 and TRBJ2-3, with 10 bases that match TRBD2. Germline V lookup: CDR1 MNHNY, CDR2 SVGAGI (reference sequence). V lost 6 bases to trimming and J lost 6 bases; unmatched junction nucleotides: 9. The CDR3 runs to 15 residues. The CDR3 region is CASRFGTSATDTQYF. CDR3 coding DNA: TGTGCCAGCAGATTCGGGACTAGCGCTACGGATACGCAGTATTTT.

The chain has TRBV10-2 and TRBJ1-5, with D possibly matching TRBD1 (5 bases). Germline-derived CDR1 and CDR2 are WSHSY and SAAADI. CDR3 length equals 14 residues. V gave up 3 bases and J gave up 4 bases, with 10 bases separating them. The CDR3 protein is CASSDSQGNQPQHF. Here the CDR3 DNA reads TGCGCCAGCAGTGACAGTCAGGGTAATCAGCCCCAGCATTTT.

The chain recombines TRBV12-5 with TRBJ2-1; D not certain. CDR3 length: 13 amino acids. Per germline, CDR1 LGHNT and CDR2 FRNRAP. V lost 0 bases to trimming and J lost 5 bases, with 5 bases between them. The CDR3 nucleotides are TGTGCTAGTGGTTTGGTCAGTGACAATGAGCAGTTCTTC. Translated: CASGLVSDNEQFF.

The chain is built from TRBV5-6 and TRBJ2-3; 9 bases align to TRBD1. J lost 4 bases, V lost 5 bases, and 2 bases had no gene match. Germline V gene sequence: CDR1 SGHDT, CDR2 YYEEEE. The length of the CDR3 is 13 residues. The CDR3 coding sequence is TGTGCCAGCAGTCGGGACAGGGCAGATACGCAGTATTTT. Its protein product is CASSRDRADTQYF.

This chain links TRBV2 with TRBJ1-1, with no clear D. From germline, CDR1 is SNHLY and CDR2 FYNNEI. The length of the CDR3 is 13 residues. Trimming pared 4 bases from V and 0 bases from J, leaving 6 bases between. DNA of the CDR3: TGTGCCAGCAGTGGGCAGATGAACACTGAAGCTTTCTTT. This translates into CASSGQMNTEAFF.

This chain uses TRBV27 with TRBJ2-1; D possibly corresponds to TRBD2 (6 bases). CDR3 length equals 14 residues. Between the trimmed V and J ends, which lost 3 bases and 4 bases, there was a span of 10 bases. Germline V gives CDR1 MNHEY, CDR2 SMNVEV (reference sequence). Here the CDR3 DNA reads TGTGCCAGCAGTTTTGGAGGGGTGTACAATGAGCAGTTCTTC. It is translated as CASSFGGVYNEQFF.

A few counts support this clone. The V gene is TRBV7-9, the J gene TRBJ2-3; TRBD2 is a possible D gene (5 bases). Trimming shortened V by 3 bases and J by 2 bases, and 15 bases separated the two germline ends. This CDR3 has 16 amino acids. Looked up from germline, CDR1 is SEHNR and CDR2 is FQNEAQ (reference sequence). CDR3 sequence (DNA): TGTGCCAGCAGCTTGGCGGACTCGCCGAACACAGATACGCAGTATTTT. Encoded protein: CASSLADSPNTDTQYF.

The chain is built from TRBV7-8 and TRBJ2-7; D remains unclear. The CDR3 has 13 residues. Germline CDR1 and CDR2: SGHVS and FQNEAQ. The ends were cut back, 0 bases at V and 4 bases at J, with 7 bases in the middle. CDR3: CASSLATGYEQYF. In nucleotides, the CDR3 is TGTGCCAGCAGCTTAGCGACGGGTTACGAGCAGTACTTC.

This clone has only a few counts. The chain couples TRBV30 to TRBJ2-1; no reliable D call. The germline V gene has CDR1 GTSNPN and CDR2 SVGIG (reference sequence). The V gene lost 3 bases and the J gene lost 7 bases, with 7 bases spanning the gap. CDR3 length equals 11 residues. This chain's CDR3 is CAWSPRNEQFF. CDR3 DNA sequence: TGTGCCTGGAGCCCGCGAAATGAGCAGTTCTTC.

The chain combines TRBV18 with TRBJ2-2, with TRBD2 matching 8 bases. Germline values: CDR1 KGHSH, CDR2 LQKENI. The CDR3 contains 16 residues. The J segment lost 4 bases and the V segment lost 2 bases, leaving 6 bases of the junction unmatched. CDR3: CASSPRTSRSTGELFF. The DNA of the CDR3 is TGTGCCAGCTCACCAAGGACTAGCAGATCCACCGGGGAGCTGTTTTTT.

The CDR3 sequence is CASSLTSGVNTGELFF. The CDR3 nucleotides read TGTGCCAGCAGCTTGACTAGCGGGGTGAACACCGGGGAGCTGTTTTTT. The chain carries TRBV5-4 and TRBJ2-2; TRBD2 agrees at 10 bases. V lost 1 base and J lost 1; bases outside the gene matches: 1. CDR3 length equals 16 residues. Germline V gene lookup returns CDR1 SGHNT and CDR2 YYREEE (reference sequence).

The V call is TRBV4-1, the J call TRBJ1-5; D is possibly TRBD1 (5 bases). The CDR3 spans 15 residues. In germline, CDR1 is MGHRA, CDR2 YSYEKL. V was cut by 0 bases and J by 7 bases, with 13 bases left in between. The CDR3 nucleotides read TGCGCCAGCAGCCAAGACCCCGGGGGAGGCCAGCCCCAGCATTTT. Protein: CASSQDPGGGQPQHF.

This clone came up many times. V is TRBV6-1 and J is TRBJ2-7, with 11 bases matching TRBD2. This CDR3 contains 16 residues. CDR1 and CDR2 from the germline V gene are MNHNS and SASEGT. Trimming took 0 bases from V and 2 from J; bases not matched to a gene: 3. The CDR3, as DNA: TGTGCCAGCAGTGAAGCACTAGCGGGAGTCCCCTACGAGCAGTACTTC. This gives the protein CASSEALAGVPYEQYF.

This chain joins TRBV10-1 and TRBJ2-2; the D gene is possibly TRBD1 (7 bases). Germline values: CDR1 WNHNN, CDR2 SYGVQD (reference sequence). The CDR3 length is 14 residues. Trimming stripped 8 bases from V and 5 bases from J, with 15 bases between. CDR3 amino acids: CASGLTGRTGELFF. The CDR3 DNA follows: TGCGCCAGCGGCCTGACAGGGAGGACCGGGGAGCTGTTTTTT.

The chain combines TRBV13 with TRBJ2-7, with 10 positions matching TRBD2. The CDR3 runs 15 residues. V gave up 2 bases and J gave up 3 bases; unmatched junction bases: 4. Germline assignment: CDR1 PRHDT and CDR2 FYEKMQ (reference sequence). CDR3 region: CASSLQAGGIYEQYF. Here the CDR3 DNA reads TGTGCCAGCAGCTTACAAGCGGGAGGGATCTACGAGCAGTACTTC.

This clone was seen a single time. The V gene is TRBV2, the J gene TRBJ2-3; 9 positions agree with TRBD2. The trim removed 6 bases at V and 0 bases at J, leaving 7 bases unmatched. Germline loops: CDR1 SNHLY, CDR2 FYNNEI. This CDR3 region has 16 residues. CDR3 in DNA: TGTGCCAGCAGGGCGCTAGCGGGGCTTAGCACAGATACGCAGTATTTT. This sequence encodes CASRALAGLSTDTQYF.

The chain has TRBV5-1 and TRBJ1-2, with 7 positions matching TRBD1. V lost 0 bases and J lost 8; bases outside the gene matches: 4. The CDR3 sequence is 13 residues long. Germline values: CDR1 SGHRS, CDR2 YFSETQ. This CDR3 is CASSLGQGWGYTF. The DNA for the CDR3 is TGCGCCAGCAGCTTGGGACAGGGCTGGGGCTACACCTTC.